A selection of T cell receptor beta chains follows, all from one sample in a study of T cell responses to AZD1222 COVID-19 vaccine. TCRdb's table, derived via immunoSEQ multiplex PCR, lists solely in-frame clones and lacks some. The data contain tens of thousands of clones, more than 75% of them singletons. The starting material was peripheral blood, obtained on day 0 of AZD1222 vaccination. These receptors all come from an adult in good health. Both conserved end residues are part of each CDR3. The order of the fields is D gene, CDR3 length, J gene, V gene, clone size, CDR3 DNA, CDR3 protein. A D gene is named only where the DNA matches it firmly. Where a row states a size, it is once, few, many or the class of an expanded clone; other rows omit it.

>-|15|TRBJ1-1|TRBV9|-
TGTGCCAGCAGCGTCTCAGGGGAAGGGTACACTGAAGCTTTCTTT
CASSVSGEGYTEAFF
>-|13|TRBJ1-2|TRBV30|-
TGTGCCTGGAGTGTACAGGGTGGGTATGGCTACACCTTC
CAWSVQGGYGYTF
>-|14|TRBJ2-7|TRBV5-1|-
TGCGCCAGCAGCTTGGTAGGGTTAACCTACGAGCAGTACTTC
CASSLVGLTYEQYF
>TRBD2|16|TRBJ2-1|TRBV7-3|-
TGTGCCAGCAGCTGGTTCTCCGGGACTAGCGACAATGAGCAGTTCTTC
CASSWFSGTSDNEQFF
>-|14|TRBJ1-5|TRBV19|-
TGTGCCACCTCCGGGGGCTCCATCAATCAGCCCCAGCATTTT
CATSGGSINQPQHF
>TRBD2|16|TRBJ2-3|TRBV13|once
TGTGCCAGCAGCAGACGACTAGCGGGGCCGGGGGATACGCAGTATTTT
CASSRRLAGPGDTQYF
>-|17|TRBJ2-2|TRBV27|-
TGTGCCAGCAGTCCCCCCCGACAGGGAGGTAGTACCGGGGAGCTGTTTTTT
CASSPPRQGGSTGELFF
>TRBD2|16|TRBJ2-3|TRBV6-2/TRBV6-3|-
TGTGCCAGCAGTTCGGGACTAGCGGGGAGCACAGATACGCAGTATTTT
CASSSGLAGSTDTQYF
>-|16|TRBJ2-5|TRBV3-1/TRBV3-2|-
TGTGCCAGCACCCAGCCTCCTCGACAGCCCCAAGAGACCCAGTACTTC
CASTQPPRQPQETQYF
>-|16|TRBJ1-2|TRBV27|-
TGTGCCACCCGCCCTCCCGCAGGGAGGTTTAACTATGGCTACACCTTC
CATRPPAGRFNYGYTF
>-|13|TRBJ2-5|TRBV19|once
TGTGCCAGTAGCGAGTCCTTAGACGAGACCCAGTACTTC
CASSESLDETQYF
>-|14|TRBJ2-1|TRBV7-9|-
TGTGCCAGCAGCTTATCAGGGTTCGGGAATGAGCAGTTCTTC
CASSLSGFGNEQFF
>TRBD2|14|TRBJ2-3|TRBV30|-
TGTGCCTGGAGTGTAGGCGGGCGGGAGCATACGCAGTATTTT
CAWSVGGREHTQYF
>-|14|TRBJ1-5|TRBV6-6|-
TGTGCCAGCAGTACCGACAGTTCTAATCAGCCCCAGCATTTT
CASSTDSSNQPQHF
>TRBD1|16|TRBJ1-5|TRBV24-1|-
TGTGCCACCAGTGACCGACGGACAGGCAGTAATCAGCCCCAGCATTTT
CATSDRRTGSNQPQHF
>-|14|TRBJ1-1|TRBV10-3|-
TGTGCCATCAGTGAGAGCGGGTGGGACACTGAAGCTTTCTTT
CAISESGWDTEAFF
>-|16|TRBJ2-7|TRBV5-6|-
TGTGCCAGCAGCTTAATACAGTCCATGAGCTCCTACGAGCAGTACTTC
CASSLIQSMSSYEQYF
>TRBD1|17|TRBJ2-2|TRBV19|-
TGTGCCAGTAGGCCGGGTACCGGGACAGATAACACCGGGGAGCTGTTTTTT
CASRPGTGTDNTGELFF
>-|15|TRBJ2-7|TRBV10-1|-
TGCGCCAGCAGTGACAGTTCAGGGGCGTTCTACGAGCAGTACTTC
CASSDSSGAFYEQYF
>-|13|TRBJ1-1|TRBV27|-
TGTGCCAGCAGTTTAGTAGCGGGGACTGAAGCTTTCTTT
CASSLVAGTEAFF
>-|14|TRBJ1-1|TRBV27|-
TGTGCCAGCAGCCATCAAGGGCTCGGCGATAAAGCTTTCTTT
CASSHQGLGDKAFF
>-|13|TRBJ2-7|TRBV12-3/TRBV12-4|-
TGTGCCAGCAGTTTGACGACCGTCTACGAGCAGTACTTC
CASSLTTVYEQYF
>TRBD1|16|TRBJ2-5|TRBV7-2|-
TGTGCCAGCAGCGCCCGACAGGGGGCTTATTATGAGACCCAGTACTTC
CASSARQGAYYETQYF
>TRBD2|16|TRBJ2-7|TRBV11-2|-
TGTGCCAGCACCCCACATGGGGCTAGCGGACCCTACGAGCAGTACTTC
CASTPHGASGPYEQYF
>TRBD2|16|TRBJ2-3|TRBV5-4|-
TGTGCCAGCAGCTTTACGCGGGGGGTTAGCACAGATACGCAGTATTTT
CASSFTRGVSTDTQYF
>TRBD1|15|TRBJ1-3|TRBV6-5|once
TGTGCCAGCATGCTAACAGGGGGACCTGGAAACACCATATATTTT
CASMLTGGPGNTIYF
>TRBD1|13|TRBJ2-7|TRBV6-2/TRBV6-3|-
TGTGCCAGCAGTTATGGACAGGGTTGGGAGCAGTACTTC
CASSYGQGWEQYF